This T cell receptor (beta chain) was captured in a study of T cell repertoires in cytomegalovirus infection. Broader study findings: Ex vivo responses were dominated by HLA-C-restricted CMV-specific TCR beta clonotypes.

MiXCR, applied by TCRdb to the reads, yields one record per CDR3 protein. The data contain 680,000 or so distinct CDR3 sequences, approximately 34% of them seen just once; the ten biggest clones take up about 2.8%. The germline V gene encodes CDR1 SNHLY and CDR2 FYNNEI. Trimming pared 2 bases from V and 6 bases from J, leaving 17 bases between. The CDR3 spans 15 residues. Turning to this clonotype: Its antigen is unidentified.

Sequencing was done on a sample of PBMCs. V is TRBV2 and J is TRBJ2-7; D may be TRBD1 or TRBD2 (5 bases each). The source is a human donor in good health (CMV status not recorded). Some clones in this sample may be carry-over from other donors' samples. Here the CDR3 reads CASSERGTPLTEQYF. In DNA, the CDR3 is TGTGCCAGCAGTGAAAGAGGGACCCCCCTTACCGAGCAGTACTTC.